One and the same sample provided the 23 T cell receptor beta chains below, sequenced in a study of blood T cell repertoires in COVID-19 (dated by TCRdb to between 2020 and 2021). Preparation of the library involved the immunoSEQ multiplex PCR assay. TCRdb re-hosts the immuneACCESS table, in-frame sequences only. Its copies lack some clones; in the studies checked, an unresolved V gene accounts for under half of them, and the cause for the rest is not known. The sample table holds around 46,000 clones, of which approximately 83% were seen once. The ten largest make up around 14% of the sample. The sequenced sample was peripheral blood. The receptors stem from a human donor in a cohort sampled during active COVID-19. The donor label of this sample is uncertain.

The CDR3 here is CASSSGSPLHF. The CDR3 DNA reads TGTGCCAGTAGTTCCGGTTCACCCCTCCACTTT. The rearrangement uses TRBV19 and TRBJ1-6; D is undetermined. V shed 5 bases and J shed 9 bases, with 5 bases lying between them. This CDR3 comprises 11 residues. The V gene's germline CDR1 is LNHDA and CDR2 SQIVND (reference sequence). The full variable domain, with the rest looked up from reference TRBV19 and TRBJ1-6, is DGGITQSPKYLFRKEGQNVTLSCEQNLNHDAMYWYRQDPGQGLRLIYYSQIVNDFQKGDIAEGYSVSREKKESFPLTVTSAQKNPTAFYLCASSSGSPLHFGNGTRLTVT.

This chain's CDR3 is CASSYSRRNTGELFF. The CDR3 nucleotides read TGTGCCAGCAGTTACTCGAGGAGGAACACCGGGGAGCTGTTTTTT. V usage is TRBV6-2 or TRBV6-3 and J usage is TRBJ2-2; D is unresolved. The CDR3 runs 15 residues. Trimming removed 0 bases at V and 1 base at J, with 6 bases between. The germline V gene encodes CDR1 MNHEY and CDR2 SVGEGT.

The rearrangement joins TRBV16 to TRBJ2-7, with a possible D match to TRBD1 (6 bases). The CDR3 runs 13 residues. Deletions cut 4 bases from V and 3 bases from J, with 10 bases between. Germline V gene data show CDR1 as KGHSY and CDR2 as FQNENV. The CDR3: CASSLDRLYEQYF. CDR3 in DNA: TGTGCCAGCAGCCTAGACAGGCTCTACGAGCAGTACTTC.

The rearrangement uses TRBV6-7 and TRBJ2-7, with TRBD1 as a possible D gene (5 bases). TRBV6-7 is recorded as an ORF, its role being uncertain. CDR3 size: 13 residues. V gave up 10 bases and J gave up 0 bases, with 13 bases separating them. CDR3: CATTDRLSYEQYF. CDR3 sequence (DNA): TGTGCCACTACAGACAGACTCTCCTACGAGCAGTACTTC.

Notes on this clone: The limits of the CDR3 on the DNA are not certain, so only TCRdb's listed CDR3 is given. The V call is TRBV21-1, the J call TRBJ2-7; the table names TRBD1, a call not compared with the DNA. TRBV21-1 is annotated as a pseudogene. The CDR3 adds up to 15 amino acids, both ends counted. CDR3 protein: CASSKVGTGTYEQYF.

This clone came up a few times. J is TRBJ2-1 and V is TRBV5-1; no reliable D call. Germline values: CDR1 SGHRS, CDR2 YFSETQ. The V end was cut by 3 bases, the J end by 10 bases, with 11 bases between. This CDR3 spans 12 amino acids. The DNA for the CDR3 is TGCGCCAGCAGCTCCAACAGAGTAGAGCAGTTCTTC. Its protein product is CASSSNRVEQFF. Looking up the rest from reference TRBV5-1 and TRBJ2-1 gives the full variable domain: KAGVTQTPRYLIKTRGQQVTLSCSPISGHRSVSWYQQTPGQGLQFLFEYFSETQRNKGNFPGRFSGRQFSNSRSEMNVSTLELGDSALYLCASSSNRVEQFFGPGTRLTVL.

J is TRBJ2-1 and V is TRBV24-1; 12 bases align to TRBD2. Germline V gives CDR1 KGHDR, CDR2 SFDVKD. Germline trimming cut 4 bases from V and 10 bases from J; bases unmatched to any gene: 4. CDR3 length: 14 amino acids. The CDR3 DNA follows: TGTGCCACCAGTGAACCGGGGACTAGCGGGGAGCAGTTCTTC. This gives the protein CATSEPGTSGEQFF.

The V gene is TRBV2, the J gene TRBJ2-3; 8 positions agree with TRBD2. CDR3 size: 17 residues. In germline, CDR1 is SNHLY, CDR2 FYNNEI. V dropped 5 bases and J dropped 2; count of bases not matched to a gene: 12. Written as DNA, the CDR3 is TGTGCCAGCAGTCTCCTGGGGCGGGGGGTTGTCACAGATACGCAGTATTTT. Its protein product is CASSLLGRGVVTDTQYF. Full variable domain (remainder filled in from reference TRBV2 and TRBJ2-3): EPEVTQTPSHQVTQMGQEVILRCVPISNHLYFYWYRQILGQKVEFLVSFYNNEISEKSEIFDDQFSVERPDGSNFTLKIRSTKLEDSAMYFCASSLLGRGVVTDTQYFGPGTRLTVL.

J is TRBJ1-2 and V is TRBV28; 7 nucleotides align to TRBD1. The V and J ends lost 6 bases and 7 bases, in that order; junction bases with no gene match: 5. The length of the CDR3 is 12 residues. Germline CDR1 reads MDHEN; CDR2 reads SYDVKM. In DNA, the CDR3 is TGTGCCAGCAGGCTAGGGGGCTCTGGCTACACCTTC. Encoded protein: CASRLGGSGYTF.

The chain has TRBV2 and TRBJ2-3, with D tentatively TRBD2 (5 bases). V lost 7 bases and J lost 0, with 8 bases in between. Germline V CDR1 and CDR2: SNHLY, FYNNEI. The CDR3 extends over 13 amino acids. CDR3 loop: CASNQRSTDTQYF. The CDR3 DNA follows: TGTGCCAGCAATCAGCGGAGCACAGATACGCAGTATTTT.

This chain connects TRBV28 to TRBJ1-3; unclear D gene. Germline V gene sequence: CDR1 MDHEN, CDR2 SYDVKM. The V gene lost 2 bases and the J gene lost 2 bases, with 4 bases spanning the gap. The CDR3 is 13 residues long. The CDR3 bases are TGTGCCAGCAGTTTAACGGCTGGAAACACCATATATTTT. Protein sequence: CASSLTAGNTIYF.

This chain connects TRBV5-4 to TRBJ2-7; TRBD1 is a possible D gene (5 bases). Deletions cut 6 bases from V and 1 base from J, with 11 bases between. This CDR3 spans 13 amino acids. CDR1 is SGHNT, CDR2 YYREEE, per germline (reference sequence). Written as DNA, the CDR3 is TGTGCCAGCACCCCAGCAGGGTCCTACGAGCAGTACTTC. Encoded protein: CASTPAGSYEQYF.

The CDR3 DNA reads TGTGCCACCAGCTCTGGGGGCAAGCTCCAGGCCCAGCATTTT. Protein sequence: CATSSGGKLQAQHF. The chain carries TRBV15 and TRBJ1-5; D perhaps matches TRBD1 (6 bases). Per the germline V gene, CDR1 is LNHNV and CDR2 is YYDKDF (reference sequence). With 5 bases removed from V and 11 bases from J, the gap between germline ends came to 19 bases. This CDR3 comprises 14 residues.

V usage is TRBV5-1 and J usage is TRBJ2-3; a weak D match, TRBD2 (6 bases). The CDR3 length is 16 residues. Germline-derived CDR1 and CDR2 are SGHRS and YFSETQ. The V and J ends lost 4 bases and 2 bases respectively, with 17 bases between them. The CDR3 reads CASSRNVGGNTDTQYF. CDR3 sequence (DNA): TGCGCCAGCAGCCGAAACGTGGGGGGAAACACAGATACGCAGTATTTT.

The chain uses TRBV11-2 and TRBJ2-1; TRBD1 matches 11 bases. The length of the CDR3 is 16 residues. J gave up 7 bases and V 5 bases, and 10 bases lay outside the gene matches. CDR1 is SGHAT and CDR2 is FQNNGV in the germline V gene. The CDR3 loop is CASSDLGTGGRNEQFF. The DNA for the CDR3 is TGTGCCAGCAGCGATTTAGGGACAGGGGGAAGGAATGAGCAGTTCTTC.

The chain combines TRBV19 with TRBJ2-1, with a tentative D call TRBD2 (5 bases). Trimming shortened V by 7 bases and J by 0 bases, and 10 bases separated the two germline ends. CDR1 and CDR2 from the germline V gene are LNHDA and SQIVND (reference sequence). The CDR3 extends over 14 amino acids. The CDR3 loop is CASKLDLSYNEQFF. CDR3 bases: TGTGCCAGTAAACTAGACCTCTCCTACAATGAGCAGTTCTTC. Variable domain in full (rest from reference TRBV19 and TRBJ2-1): DGGITQSPKYLFRKEGQNVTLSCEQNLNHDAMYWYRQDPGQGLRLIYYSQIVNDFQKGDIAEGYSVSREKKESFPLTVTSAQKNPTAFYLCASKLDLSYNEQFFGPGTRLTVL.

The gene calls are TRBV12-5 and TRBJ2-3; 8 nucleotides line up with TRBD2. The CDR3 has 13 amino acids. The V gene end was trimmed by 2 bases and the J gene end by 6 bases; junction bases not matched to a gene: 1. CDR1 and CDR2 (germline): LGHNT, FRNRAP. CDR3 amino acids: CASGLSGGDTQYF. The CDR3 bases are TGTGCTAGTGGTTTGAGCGGGGGTGATACGCAGTATTTT. Complete variable domain (other parts from reference TRBV12-5 and TRBJ2-3): DARVTQTPRHKVTEMGQEVTMRCQPILGHNTVFWYRQTMMQGLELLAYFRNRAPLDDSGMPKDRFSAEMPDATLATLKIQPSEPRDSAVYFCASGLSGGDTQYFGPGTRLTVL.

This chain links TRBV28 with TRBJ1-4; weak D call: TRBD1 (5 bases). The length of the CDR3 is 14 residues. Germline values: CDR1 MDHEN, CDR2 SYDVKM. The V and J ends lost 8 bases and 3 bases respectively, with 13 bases between them. For the CDR3, the DNA is TGTGCCAGCGGAACCGACAGAGCTAATGAAAAACTGTTTTTT. It codes for CASGTDRANEKLFF.

The V gene is TRBV9, the J gene TRBJ2-2, with D perhaps matching TRBD1 (5 bases). V was trimmed by 3 bases and J by 6 bases, leaving 9 bases between them. CDR3 length: 13 amino acids. Germline assignment: CDR1 SGDLS and CDR2 YYNGEE. The chain's CDR3 is CASSAQGAGELFF. The CDR3 nucleotides are TGTGCCAGCAGCGCGCAGGGCGCCGGGGAGCTGTTTTTT.

J is TRBJ1-1 and V is TRBV28; 7 positions match TRBD1. Germline lookup yields CDR1 MDHEN and CDR2 SYDVKM. The length of the CDR3 is 16 residues. V lost 5 bases and J lost 0; bases outside the gene matches: 9. The CDR3 DNA sequence: TGTGCCAGCAGTGGAAGTGGACAGGTAATGAACACTGAAGCTTTCTTT. It yields the protein CASSGSGQVMNTEAFF.

V gene TRBV5-1 combines with J gene TRBJ1-1, with D possibly being TRBD1 (5 bases). The CDR3 consists of 18 residues. CDR1 SGHRS and CDR2 YFSETQ come from the germline V gene. V was trimmed by 0 bases and J by 5 bases, leaving 23 bases between them. The CDR3 DNA is TGCGCCAGCAGCTTGGCGGGGGTCCTTGGATTTCCCTCTACTGAAGCTTTCTTT. It is translated as CASSLAGVLGFPSTEAFF.

This chain connects TRBV5-8 to TRBJ2-1; 8 bases are shared with TRBD2. Germline V CDR1 and CDR2: SGHTS, YDEGEE. V shed 0 bases and J 1 base; nucleotides not matched to a gene: 3. The CDR3 runs 16 residues. The CDR3 loop is CASSLVGGASYNEQFF. For the CDR3, the DNA is TGTGCCAGCAGCTTGGTCGGGGGGGCGTCCTACAATGAGCAGTTCTTC.

The V gene is TRBV6-6, the J gene TRBJ2-1; a weak D match, TRBD2 (6 bases). This CDR3 region has 13 residues. CDR1 and CDR2 from the germline V gene are MNHNY and SVGAGI (reference sequence). V lost 2 bases, J lost 7 bases, and 9 bases lay in between. CDR3 sequence reads: CASSYPTRNEQFF. DNA of the CDR3: TGTGCCAGCAGTTACCCGACTAGGAATGAGCAGTTCTTC.